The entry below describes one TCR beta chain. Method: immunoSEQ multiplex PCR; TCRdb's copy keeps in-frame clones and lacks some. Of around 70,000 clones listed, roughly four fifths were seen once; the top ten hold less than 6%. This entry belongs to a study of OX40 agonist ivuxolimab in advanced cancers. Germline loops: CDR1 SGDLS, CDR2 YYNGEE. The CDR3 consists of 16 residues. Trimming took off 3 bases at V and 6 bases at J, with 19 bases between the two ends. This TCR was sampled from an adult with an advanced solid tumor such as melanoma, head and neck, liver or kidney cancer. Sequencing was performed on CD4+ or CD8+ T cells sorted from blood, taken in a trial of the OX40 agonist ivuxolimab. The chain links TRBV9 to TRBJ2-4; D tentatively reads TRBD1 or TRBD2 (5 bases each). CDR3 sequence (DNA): TGTGCCAGCAGCGCCCGAGGGGACCAACAAGGAAACATTCAGTACTTC. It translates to CASSARGDQQGNIQYF.